The 14 T cell receptor beta chains in this list originate from one sample, sequenced in a study of PD-1 blockade in classical Hodgkin lymphoma. The assay was immunoSEQ multiplex PCR, and TCRdb's table has in-frame clones only and misses some. The sample yields fewer than 25,000 clones, under 75% seen once. The time point: cycle 4 day 1 (C4D1), after five to seven weeks of nivolumab. Every one of the patients relapsed after autologous stem cell transplantation (brentuximab vedotin exposure was variable). The sequences come from peripheral blood mononuclear cells (PBMCs), collected before the fourth cycle of nivolumab. These TCRs come from a human donor with classical Hodgkin lymphoma.

In nucleotides, the CDR3 is TGTGCCAGCAGTTACCTAGCGGGGGGCACAGATACGCAGTATTTT. Protein sequence: CASSYLAGGTDTQYF. The rearrangement joins TRBV6-6 to TRBJ2-3; 10 nucleotides agree with TRBD2. Germline lookup yields CDR1 MNHNY and CDR2 SVGAGI (reference sequence). With 2 bases clipped from V and 1 base from J, the junction kept 0 bases outside the gene matches. The CDR3 loop spans 15 amino acids.

The genes are TRBV21-1 and TRBJ2-3; the table's D call of TRBD1 was not tested on the DNA. TRBV21-1 is recorded as a pseudogene. CDR3 length equals 9 residues. CDR3: CAPTGAQYF. The CDR3 region has the DNA TGTGCCCCGACAGGGGCGCAGTATTTT.

Judged by abundance, this clone is medium-sized. The chain has TRBV2 and TRBJ1-1; D unclear. V shed 0 bases and J shed 7 bases, with 3 bases lying between them. The germline CDR1 and CDR2 sequences are SNHLY and FYNNEI. The CDR3 spans 11 residues. CDR3 bases: TGTGCCAGCAGTGAAGCTGGTGAAGCTTTCTTT. Translation: CASSEAGEAFF.

This clone was counted only a few times. This rearrangement joins TRBV28 to TRBJ1-5, with TRBD1 as a possible D gene (5 bases). The V end lost 6 bases, the J end lost 5 bases, and 17 bases lay between the germline ends. The CDR3 has 15 residues. Germline V CDR1 and CDR2: MDHEN, SYDVKM. In DNA form, the CDR3 reads TGTGCCAGCAGGGATCGCGGGGCCGGGGATCAGCCCCAGCATTTT. Amino acids: CASRDRGAGDQPQHF.

The chain carries TRBV6-5 and TRBJ1-2; D is unclear. Germline loops: CDR1 MNHEY, CDR2 SVGAGI. CDR3 size: 12 residues. V lost 6 bases, J lost 8 bases, and 13 bases lay in between. The CDR3 DNA reads as TGTGCCAGCAGGGACTACCCTGAGGGCTACACCTTC. Translation: CASRDYPEGYTF.

The rearrangement uses TRBV5-6 and TRBJ2-5; 8 bases agree with TRBD2. Germline-derived CDR1 and CDR2 are SGHDT and YYEEEE. Trimming at V came to 2 bases and at J to 9 bases, leaving 15 bases not matched to a gene. The CDR3 is 16 amino acids. The CDR3 DNA reads as TGTGCCAGCAGCTTTTATCGGGGGGGCCTGGCGGAGGCCCAGTACTTC. Translated, it gives CASSFYRGGLAEAQYF.

The chain has TRBV5-1 and TRBJ2-5; 10 positions match TRBD2. The germline V gene has CDR1 SGHRS and CDR2 YFSETQ. CDR3 size: 17 residues. The V segment lost 0 bases and the J segment 1 base; nucleotides outside the gene matches: 6. CDR3 region: CASSLGLSGGIQETQYF. The CDR3 region has the DNA TGCGCCAGCAGCTTGGGACTTAGCGGGGGGATCCAAGAGACCCAGTACTTC.

This clone has only a few counts. The chain has TRBV19 and TRBJ1-6; 9 nucleotides line up with TRBD1. The length of the CDR3 is 14 residues. V trimming: 6 bases; J trimming: 8 bases; junction bases outside the gene matches: 5. Germline V gives CDR1 LNHDA, CDR2 SQIVND (reference sequence). CDR3: CASRGTGWDSPLHF. The CDR3 nucleotides read TGTGCCAGTAGAGGGACAGGGTGGGATTCACCCCTCCACTTT.

The chain couples TRBV2 to TRBJ2-2, with 14 bases lining up with TRBD2. The ends lost 6 bases at V and 4 bases at J; junction bases unmatched: 7. The CDR3 runs 17 residues. CDR1 SNHLY and CDR2 FYNNEI come from the germline V gene. The CDR3 loop reads CASRPGLAGGGTGELFF. The CDR3 DNA is TGTGCCAGCAGACCTGGACTAGCGGGGGGAGGCACCGGGGAGCTGTTTTTT.

Here the CDR3 reads CASSSQGRTEAFF. CDR3 coding DNA: TGTGCCAGCAGTTCACAGGGCCGCACTGAAGCTTTCTTT. V and J are TRBV2 and TRBJ1-1; possibly TRBD1 for D (6 bases). Trimming pared 5 bases from V and 4 bases from J, leaving 11 bases between. The CDR3 totals 13 residues. In germline, CDR1 is SNHLY, CDR2 FYNNEI.

This chain uses TRBV19 with TRBJ2-7; TRBD1 aligns across 8 bases. This CDR3 is built from 15 residues. Germline lookup yields CDR1 LNHDA and CDR2 SQIVND (reference sequence). With 3 bases clipped from V and 2 bases from J, the junction kept 6 bases outside the gene matches. The DNA of the CDR3 is TGTGCCAGTAGTATCCAGGGGGCTGGACCCTACGAGCAGTACTTC. Translating gives CASSIQGAGPYEQYF.

This rearrangement joins TRBV7-2 to TRBJ1-4; D unresolved. CDR3 length equals 13 residues. Trimming removed 5 bases from V and 3 bases from J, with 7 bases in between. CDR1 is SGHTA, CDR2 FQGNSA, per germline. The CDR3 protein is CASSRRANEKLFF. The CDR3 DNA sequence: TGTGCCAGCAGCCGACGTGCTAATGAAAAACTGTTTTTT.

J is TRBJ1-1 and V is TRBV6-5, with D uncertain. Deletions cut 6 bases from V and 0 bases from J, with 8 bases between. The CDR3 has 13 amino acids. Looked up from germline, CDR1 is MNHEY and CDR2 is SVGAGI. The CDR3 loop is CASRGRMNTEAFF. CDR3 coding DNA: TGTGCCAGCAGGGGCAGGATGAACACTGAAGCTTTCTTT.

The genes are TRBV4-3 and TRBJ1-5, with unresolved D. Germline CDR1 and CDR2: LGHNA and YSLEER. This CDR3 spans 13 amino acids. V gave up 1 base and J gave up 5 bases, with 6 bases separating them. The CDR3 reads CASSQGLDQPQHF. For the CDR3, the DNA is TGCGCCAGCAGCCAAGGGCTCGATCAGCCCCAGCATTTT.